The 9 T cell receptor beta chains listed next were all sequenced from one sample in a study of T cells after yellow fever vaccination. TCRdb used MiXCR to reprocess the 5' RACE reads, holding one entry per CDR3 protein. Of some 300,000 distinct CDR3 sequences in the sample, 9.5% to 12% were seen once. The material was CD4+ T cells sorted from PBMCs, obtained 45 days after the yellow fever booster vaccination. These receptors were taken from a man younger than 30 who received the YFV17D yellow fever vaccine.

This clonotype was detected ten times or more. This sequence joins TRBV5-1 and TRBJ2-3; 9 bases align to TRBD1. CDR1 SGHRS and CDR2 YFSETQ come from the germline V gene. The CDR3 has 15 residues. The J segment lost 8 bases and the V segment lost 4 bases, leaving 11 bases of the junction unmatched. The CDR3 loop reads CASSIRQGVAATQYF. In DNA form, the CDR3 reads TGCGCCAGCAGCATTCGACAGGGGGTAGCGGCTACGCAGTATTTT. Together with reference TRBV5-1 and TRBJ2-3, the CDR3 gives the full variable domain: KAGVTQTPRYLIKTRGQQVTLSCSPISGHRSVSWYQQTPGQGLQFLFEYFSETQRNKGNFPGRFSGRQFSNSRSEMNVSTLELGDSALYLCASSIRQGVAATQYFGPGTRLTVL.

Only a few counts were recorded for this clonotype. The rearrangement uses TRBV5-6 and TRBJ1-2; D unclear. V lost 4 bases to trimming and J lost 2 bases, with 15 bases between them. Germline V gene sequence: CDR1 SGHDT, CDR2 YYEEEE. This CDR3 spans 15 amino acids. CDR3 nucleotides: TGTGCCAGCAGCATTACCCAGAGGCAGAACTATGGCTACACCTTC. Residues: CASSITQRQNYGYTF.

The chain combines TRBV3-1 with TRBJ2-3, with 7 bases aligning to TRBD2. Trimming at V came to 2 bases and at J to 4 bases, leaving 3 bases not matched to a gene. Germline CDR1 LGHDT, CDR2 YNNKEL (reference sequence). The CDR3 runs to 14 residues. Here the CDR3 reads CASSQWEGPDTQYF. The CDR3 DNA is TGTGCCAGCAGCCAATGGGAGGGGCCAGATACGCAGTATTTT.

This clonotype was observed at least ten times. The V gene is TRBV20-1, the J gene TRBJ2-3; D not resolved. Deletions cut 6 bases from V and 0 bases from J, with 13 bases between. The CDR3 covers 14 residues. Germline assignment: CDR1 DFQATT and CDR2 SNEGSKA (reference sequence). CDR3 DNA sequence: TGCAGTGCCGCAAACCCCATTAGCACAGATACGCAGTATTTT. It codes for CSAANPISTDTQYF.

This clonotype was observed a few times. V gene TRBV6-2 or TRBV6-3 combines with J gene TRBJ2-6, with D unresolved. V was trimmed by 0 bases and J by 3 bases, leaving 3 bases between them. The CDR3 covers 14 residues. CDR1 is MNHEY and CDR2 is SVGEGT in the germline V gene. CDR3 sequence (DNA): TGTGCCAGCAGTTACTCCGGTGGGGCCAACGTCCTGACTTTC. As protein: CASSYSGGANVLTF.

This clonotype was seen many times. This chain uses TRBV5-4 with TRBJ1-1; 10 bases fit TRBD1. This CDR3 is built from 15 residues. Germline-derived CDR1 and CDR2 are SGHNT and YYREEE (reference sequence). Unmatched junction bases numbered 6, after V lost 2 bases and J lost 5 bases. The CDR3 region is CASSLRDRGETEAFF. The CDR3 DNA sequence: TGTGCCAGCAGCTTAAGGGACAGGGGCGAGACTGAAGCTTTCTTT. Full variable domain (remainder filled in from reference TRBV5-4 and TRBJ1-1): ETGVTQSPTHLIKTRGQQVTLRCSSQSGHNTVSWYQQALGQGPQFIFQYYREEENGRGNFPPRFSGLQFPNYSSELNVNALELDDSALYLCASSLRDRGETEAFFGQGTRLTVV.

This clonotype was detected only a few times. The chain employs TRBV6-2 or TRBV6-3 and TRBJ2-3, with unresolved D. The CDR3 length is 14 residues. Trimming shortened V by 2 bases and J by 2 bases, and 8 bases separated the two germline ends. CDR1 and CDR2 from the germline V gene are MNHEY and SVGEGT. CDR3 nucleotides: TGTGCCAGCAGTTACAGTCTAGTCACAGATACGCAGTATTTT. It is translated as CASSYSLVTDTQYF.

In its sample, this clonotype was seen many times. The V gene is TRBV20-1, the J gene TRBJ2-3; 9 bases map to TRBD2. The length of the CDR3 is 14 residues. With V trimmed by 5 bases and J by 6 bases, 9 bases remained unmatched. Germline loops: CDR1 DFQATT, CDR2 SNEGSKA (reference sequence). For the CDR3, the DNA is TGCAGTGCTGGGGGTAGCGGGGGCGGGGATACGCAGTATTTT. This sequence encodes CSAGGSGGGDTQYF.

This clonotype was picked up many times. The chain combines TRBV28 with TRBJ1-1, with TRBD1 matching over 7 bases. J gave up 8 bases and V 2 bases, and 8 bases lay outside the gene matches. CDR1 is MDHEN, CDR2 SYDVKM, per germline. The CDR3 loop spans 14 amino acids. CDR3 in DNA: TGTGCCAGCAGTTTAGGCGGGGACAGCGAGGAAGCTTTCTTT. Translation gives CASSLGGDSEEAFF.